The clone carrying this T cell receptor (beta chain) was recorded a few times. This specimen belongs to a study of CD8+CD57+ T cells in acquired aplastic anemia. There are 15 residues in the CDR3. Germline V gives CDR1 SGHAT, CDR2 FQDESV (reference sequence). The J segment lost 6 bases and the V segment lost 4 bases, leaving 9 bases of the junction unmatched. TCR beta VDJ and CDR3 profiles were obtained from a genomic DNA template. TCRdb re-called the reads through MiXCR, storing one row per CDR3 protein. This table holds some 220,000 distinct CDR3 sequences, 34% found once. The sample taken for sequencing was sorted CD4+, CD8+, or CD8+CD57+ T cells (not recorded which) from PBMCs. This sequence joins TRBV11-1 and TRBJ1-2; TRBD1 matches 9 bases. This sequence was found in a human donor in good health, serving as a control. In nucleotides, the CDR3 is TGTGCCAGCAGCTCTTCCAAACAGGGGGCCGATGGCTACACCTTC. Amino acid sequence: CASSSSKQGADGYTF.